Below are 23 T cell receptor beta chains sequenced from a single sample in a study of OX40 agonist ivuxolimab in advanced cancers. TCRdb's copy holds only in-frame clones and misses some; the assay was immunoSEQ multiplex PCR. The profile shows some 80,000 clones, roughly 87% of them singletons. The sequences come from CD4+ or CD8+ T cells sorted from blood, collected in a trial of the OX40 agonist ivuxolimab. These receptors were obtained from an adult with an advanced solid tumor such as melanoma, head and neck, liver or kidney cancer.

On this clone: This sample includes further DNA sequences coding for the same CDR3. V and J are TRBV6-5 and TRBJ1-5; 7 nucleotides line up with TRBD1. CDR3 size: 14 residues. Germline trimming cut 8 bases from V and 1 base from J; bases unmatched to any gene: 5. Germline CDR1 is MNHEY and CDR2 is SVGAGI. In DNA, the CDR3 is TGTGCCAGCCATTCCAGGGGGAGCAATCAGCCCCAGCATTTT. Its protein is CASHSRGSNQPQHF.

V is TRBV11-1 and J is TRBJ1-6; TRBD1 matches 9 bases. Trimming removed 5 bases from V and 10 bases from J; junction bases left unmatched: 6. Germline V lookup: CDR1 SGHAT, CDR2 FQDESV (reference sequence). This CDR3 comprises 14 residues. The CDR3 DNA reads TGTGCCAGCAGCATACAGGGGGCGCACTCACCCCTCCACTTT. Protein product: CASSIQGAHSPLHF. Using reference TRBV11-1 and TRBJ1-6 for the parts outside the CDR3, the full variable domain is EAEVAQSPRYKITEKSQAVAFWCDPISGHATLYWYRQILGQGPELLVQFQDESVVDDSQLPKDRFSAERLKGVDSTLKIQPAELGDSAMYLCASSIQGAHSPLHFGNGTRLTVT.

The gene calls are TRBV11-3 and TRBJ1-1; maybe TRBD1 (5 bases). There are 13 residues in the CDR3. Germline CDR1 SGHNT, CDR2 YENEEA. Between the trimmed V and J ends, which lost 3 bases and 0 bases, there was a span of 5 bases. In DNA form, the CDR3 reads TGTGCCAGCAGCTTGACAGTGAACACTGAAGCTTTCTTT. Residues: CASSLTVNTEAFF. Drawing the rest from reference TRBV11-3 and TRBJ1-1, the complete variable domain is EAGVVQSPRYKIIEKKQPVAFWCNPISGHNTLYWYLQNLGQGPELLIRYENEEAVDDSQLPKDRFSAERLKGVDSTLKIQPAELGDSAVYLCASSLTVNTEAFFGQGTRLTVV.

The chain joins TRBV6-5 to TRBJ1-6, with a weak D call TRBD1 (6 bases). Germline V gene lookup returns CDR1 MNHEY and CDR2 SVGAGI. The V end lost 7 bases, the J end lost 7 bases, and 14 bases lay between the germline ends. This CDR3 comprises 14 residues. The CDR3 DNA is TGTGCCAGCATGTGGGGGGCGCTCAATTCACCCCTCCACTTT. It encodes CASMWGALNSPLHF.

The CDR3 loop is CASRRLGGSYNEQFF. The CDR3 DNA reads as TGTGCCAGCCGCCGACTGGGTGGCTCCTACAATGAGCAGTTCTTC. This sequence joins TRBV2 and TRBJ2-1; no firm D call. Trimming removed 8 bases at V and 0 bases at J, with 14 bases between. Germline V CDR1 and CDR2: SNHLY, FYNNEI. The CDR3 spans 15 residues.

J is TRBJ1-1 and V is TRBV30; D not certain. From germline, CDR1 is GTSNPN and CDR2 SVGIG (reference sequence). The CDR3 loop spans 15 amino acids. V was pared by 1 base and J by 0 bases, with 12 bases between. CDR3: CAWSASGRVNTEAFF. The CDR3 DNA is TGTGCCTGGAGTGCTTCAGGTAGGGTGAACACTGAAGCTTTCTTT.

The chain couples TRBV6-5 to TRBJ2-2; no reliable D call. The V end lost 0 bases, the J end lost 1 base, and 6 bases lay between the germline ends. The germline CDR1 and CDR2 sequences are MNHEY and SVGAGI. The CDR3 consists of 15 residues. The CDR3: CASSYSPGNTGELFF. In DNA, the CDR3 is TGTGCCAGCAGTTACTCGCCAGGGAACACCGGGGAGCTGTTTTTT.

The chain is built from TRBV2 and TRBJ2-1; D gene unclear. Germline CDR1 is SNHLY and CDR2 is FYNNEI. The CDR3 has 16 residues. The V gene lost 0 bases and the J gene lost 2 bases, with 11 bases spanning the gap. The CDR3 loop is CASSEAQEWAYNEQFF. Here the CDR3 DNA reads TGTGCCAGCAGTGAAGCGCAGGAGTGGGCCTACAATGAGCAGTTCTTC.

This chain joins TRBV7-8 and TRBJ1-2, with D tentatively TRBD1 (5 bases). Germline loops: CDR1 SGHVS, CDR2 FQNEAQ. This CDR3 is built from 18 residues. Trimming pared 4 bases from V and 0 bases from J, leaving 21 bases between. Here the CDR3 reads CASSSNPPRGGSNYGYTF. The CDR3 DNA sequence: TGTGCCAGCAGCTCGAACCCCCCTCGGGGGGGGTCTAACTATGGCTACACCTTC.

CDR3 in DNA: TGTGCCTGGAGCCTCGGGCGGGATCAGCCCCAGCATTTT. Amino acids: CAWSLGRDQPQHF. The V gene is TRBV30, the J gene TRBJ1-5, with no clear D. Trimming pared 3 bases from V and 5 bases from J, leaving 11 bases between. Germline assignment: CDR1 GTSNPN and CDR2 SVGIG (reference sequence). The CDR3 spans 13 residues.

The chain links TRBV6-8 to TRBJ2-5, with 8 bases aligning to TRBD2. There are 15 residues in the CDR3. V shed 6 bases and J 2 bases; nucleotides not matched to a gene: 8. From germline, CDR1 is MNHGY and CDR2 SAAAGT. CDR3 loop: CASSPRTSIQETQYF. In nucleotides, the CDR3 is TGTGCCAGCAGCCCTAGGACTAGCATACAAGAGACCCAGTACTTC.

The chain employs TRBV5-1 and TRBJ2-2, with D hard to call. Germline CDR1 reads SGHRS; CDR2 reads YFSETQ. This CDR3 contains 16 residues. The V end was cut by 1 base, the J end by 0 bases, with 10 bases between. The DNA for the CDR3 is TGCGCCAGCAGCTTGTTACGCGGAACGAACACCGGGGAGCTGTTTTTT. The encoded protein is CASSLLRGTNTGELFF.

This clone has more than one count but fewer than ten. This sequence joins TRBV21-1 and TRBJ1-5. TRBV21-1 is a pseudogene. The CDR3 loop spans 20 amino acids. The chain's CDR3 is CASSKGWRDLVTEGNQPQHF. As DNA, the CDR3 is TGTGCCAGCAGCAAAGGGTGGAGGGACCTCGTGACAGAGGGCAATCAGCCCCAGCATTTT.

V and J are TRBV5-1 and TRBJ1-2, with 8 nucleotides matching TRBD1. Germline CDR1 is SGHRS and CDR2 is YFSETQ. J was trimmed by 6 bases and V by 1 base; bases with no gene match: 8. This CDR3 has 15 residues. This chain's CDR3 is CASSLTGGIRNGYTF. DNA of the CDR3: TGCGCCAGCAGCTTGACAGGGGGTATCAGGAATGGCTACACCTTC.

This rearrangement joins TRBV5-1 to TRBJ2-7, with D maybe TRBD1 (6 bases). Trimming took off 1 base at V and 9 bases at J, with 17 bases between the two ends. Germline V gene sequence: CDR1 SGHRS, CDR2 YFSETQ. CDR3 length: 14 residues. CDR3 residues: CASSLQGTGMGQYF. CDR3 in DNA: TGCGCCAGCAGCTTGCAGGGGACGGGGATGGGGCAGTACTTC.

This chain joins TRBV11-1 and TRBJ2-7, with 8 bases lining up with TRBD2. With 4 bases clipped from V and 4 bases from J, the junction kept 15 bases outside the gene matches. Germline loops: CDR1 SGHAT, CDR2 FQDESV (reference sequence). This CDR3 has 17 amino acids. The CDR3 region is CASSSHYGPGGEYEQYF. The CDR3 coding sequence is TGTGCCAGCAGCTCGCACTACGGACCCGGGGGGGAATACGAGCAGTACTTC.

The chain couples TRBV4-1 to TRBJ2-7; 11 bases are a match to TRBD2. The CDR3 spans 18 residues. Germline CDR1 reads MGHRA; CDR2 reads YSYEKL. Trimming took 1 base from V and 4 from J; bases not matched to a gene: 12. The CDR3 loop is CASSQGGLAGGLRYEQYF. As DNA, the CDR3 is TGCGCCAGCAGCCAAGGTGGCCTAGCGGGGGGCCTGCGGTACGAGCAGTACTTC.

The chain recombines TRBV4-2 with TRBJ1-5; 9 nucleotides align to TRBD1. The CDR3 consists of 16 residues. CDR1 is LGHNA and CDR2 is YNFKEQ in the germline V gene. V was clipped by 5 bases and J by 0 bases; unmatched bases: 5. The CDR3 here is CASSAAGQGSNQPQHF. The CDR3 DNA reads TGTGCCAGCAGCGCCGCGGGACAGGGTAGCAATCAGCCCCAGCATTTT.

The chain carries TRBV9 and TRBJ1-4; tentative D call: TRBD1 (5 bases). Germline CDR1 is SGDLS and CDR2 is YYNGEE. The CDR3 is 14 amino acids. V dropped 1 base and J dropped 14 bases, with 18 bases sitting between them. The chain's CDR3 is CASSVREGPGQLFF. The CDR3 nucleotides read TGTGCCAGCAGCGTACGAGAGGGACCGGGGCAGCTGTTTTTT.

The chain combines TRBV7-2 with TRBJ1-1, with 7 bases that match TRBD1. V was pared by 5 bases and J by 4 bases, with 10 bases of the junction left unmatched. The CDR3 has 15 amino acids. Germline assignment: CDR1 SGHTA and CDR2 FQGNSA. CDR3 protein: CASSRPTGAATEAFF. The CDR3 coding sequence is TGTGCCAGCAGCCGGCCAACAGGGGCGGCCACTGAAGCTTTCTTT.

CDR3 bases: TGTGCCAGCCGCCGAGGGTCGGGGGCGAACACTGAAGCTTTCTTT. The encoded protein is CASRRGSGANTEAFF. The chain is built from TRBV25-1 and TRBJ1-1, with a weak D call TRBD1 (6 bases). CDR1 and CDR2 from the germline V gene are MGHDK and SYGVNS. The V and J ends lost 8 bases and 1 base respectively, with 17 bases between them. The CDR3 consists of 15 residues.

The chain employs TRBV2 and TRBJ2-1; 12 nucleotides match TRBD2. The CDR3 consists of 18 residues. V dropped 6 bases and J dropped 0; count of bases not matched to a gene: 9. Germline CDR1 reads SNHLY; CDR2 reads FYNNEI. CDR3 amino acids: CASRILAGGPSSYNEQFF. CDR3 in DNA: TGTGCCAGCAGGATTCTAGCGGGGGGGCCTAGCTCCTACAATGAGCAGTTCTTC.

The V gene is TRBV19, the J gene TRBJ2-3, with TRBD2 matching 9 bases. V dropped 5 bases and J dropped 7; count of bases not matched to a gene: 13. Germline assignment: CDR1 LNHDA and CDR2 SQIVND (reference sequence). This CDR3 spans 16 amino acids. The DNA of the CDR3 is TGTGCCAGTAGTCCGATAGCGGGGGTACTCCGGAATACGCAGTATTTT. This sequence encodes CASSPIAGVLRNTQYF. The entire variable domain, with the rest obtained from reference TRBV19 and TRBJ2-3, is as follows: DGGITQSPKYLFRKEGQNVTLSCEQNLNHDAMYWYRQDPGQGLRLIYYSQIVNDFQKGDIAEGYSVSREKKESFPLTVTSAQKNPTAFYLCASSPIAGVLRNTQYFGPGTRLTVL.